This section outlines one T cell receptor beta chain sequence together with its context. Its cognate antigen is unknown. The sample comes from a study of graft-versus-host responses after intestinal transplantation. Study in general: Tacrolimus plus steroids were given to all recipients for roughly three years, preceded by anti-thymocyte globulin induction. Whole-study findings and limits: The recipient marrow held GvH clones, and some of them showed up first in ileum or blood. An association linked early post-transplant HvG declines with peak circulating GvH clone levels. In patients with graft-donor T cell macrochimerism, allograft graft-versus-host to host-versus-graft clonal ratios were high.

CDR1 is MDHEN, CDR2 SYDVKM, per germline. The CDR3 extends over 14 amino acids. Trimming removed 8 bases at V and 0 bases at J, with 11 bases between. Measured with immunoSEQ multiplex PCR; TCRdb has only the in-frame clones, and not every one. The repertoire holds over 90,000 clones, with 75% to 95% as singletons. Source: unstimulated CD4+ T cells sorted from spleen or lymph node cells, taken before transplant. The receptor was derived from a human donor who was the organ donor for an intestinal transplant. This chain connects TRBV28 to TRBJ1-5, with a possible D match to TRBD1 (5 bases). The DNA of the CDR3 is TGTGCCAGCCGGAGGGGCTATAGCAATCAGCCCCAGCATTTT. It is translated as CASRRGYSNQPQHF.